The entry below describes one T cell receptor (beta chain). Its antigen remains unknown. This record comes from a study of T cell responses to AZD1222 COVID-19 vaccine. Assay used: immunoSEQ multiplex PCR; TCRdb lists only in-frame clones, some missing. The sample shows some 190,000 clones, approximately 94% of them seen only once. Trimming cost V 0 bases and J 7 bases; bases outside gene matches: 7. The CDR3 covers 16 residues. Germline V gene lookup returns CDR1 SGDLS and CDR2 YYNGEE. Whole-study findings and limits: At 160-218 and 743-854, vaccine-associated CD4 TCRs were dominant, and they spanned spike. Following two doses of AZD1222, Spike-specific TCR breadth and depth rose.

The material sequenced was peripheral blood, taken 28 days after the second dose of the MenACWY control vaccine. This TCR derives from an adult who received the MenACWY meningococcal vaccine as a control. This chain links TRBV9 with TRBJ1-6, with 7 bases matching TRBD1. The CDR3 DNA is TGTGCCAGCAGCGTAGGTGACAGGGCCGTAAATTCACCCCTCCACTTT. Its translation is CASSVGDRAVNSPLHF.